The rows below give T cell receptor beta chains drawn from one sample of a study of response to subunit inactivated influenza vaccine. TCRdb analysed the RT-PCR reads with MiXCR anew, one entry per CDR3 protein. The sample comprises under 800,000 distinct CDR3 sequences, approximately 15% of which are singletons, and around 6.5% rests with the top ten. Here the sequenced sample was PBMCs from blood, taken around 15 days before vaccination. The receptors come from a man over 45 who received an inactivated influenza vaccine. The conserved cysteine and the conserved F or W are not part of the CDR3 here. The order of the fields is CDR3 protein, V gene, D gene, J gene, CDR3 length. A D gene is named only where the DNA matches it firmly.

ASSFGAPGANVLT TRBV7-8 . TRBJ2-6 13
SARLYNEQF TRBV20-1 . TRBJ2-1 9
ASSQDWTTGQETQY TRBV4-3 TRBD1 TRBJ2-5 14
SVGRGADTQY TRBV29-1 . TRBJ2-3 10
ASSLALKMGQGNTGELF TRBV5-4 TRBD1 TRBJ2-2 17
ASSSQDGIYEQY TRBV5-5 . TRBJ2-7 12
ASSMRTGQNEKLF TRBV18 TRBD1 TRBJ1-4 13
ASTRGGTTGELF TRBV28 TRBD2 TRBJ2-2 12
ASSARTGNTEAF TRBV6-1 TRBD1 TRBJ1-1 12
ASSRQATVSHEQY TRBV16 . TRBJ2-7 13
ASSLRTGEDTQY TRBV5-1 TRBD1 TRBJ2-3 12
ASSARQSRDTQY TRBV5-6 . TRBJ2-3 12
ASSGTSAAYEQY TRBV6-1 . TRBJ2-7 12
SARGAGVSQPQH TRBV20-1 . TRBJ1-5 12
SARSRRTEETQY TRBV20-1 . TRBJ2-5 12
ASSSGGIAQPQH TRBV7-2 TRBD1 TRBJ1-5 12
ASSRGEVNEQF TRBV6-6 TRBD2 TRBJ2-1 11
SASGRNTEVF TRBV20-1 . TRBJ1-1 10
ASRRDRVLRETQY TRBV6-2/TRBV6-3 TRBD1 TRBJ2-5 13